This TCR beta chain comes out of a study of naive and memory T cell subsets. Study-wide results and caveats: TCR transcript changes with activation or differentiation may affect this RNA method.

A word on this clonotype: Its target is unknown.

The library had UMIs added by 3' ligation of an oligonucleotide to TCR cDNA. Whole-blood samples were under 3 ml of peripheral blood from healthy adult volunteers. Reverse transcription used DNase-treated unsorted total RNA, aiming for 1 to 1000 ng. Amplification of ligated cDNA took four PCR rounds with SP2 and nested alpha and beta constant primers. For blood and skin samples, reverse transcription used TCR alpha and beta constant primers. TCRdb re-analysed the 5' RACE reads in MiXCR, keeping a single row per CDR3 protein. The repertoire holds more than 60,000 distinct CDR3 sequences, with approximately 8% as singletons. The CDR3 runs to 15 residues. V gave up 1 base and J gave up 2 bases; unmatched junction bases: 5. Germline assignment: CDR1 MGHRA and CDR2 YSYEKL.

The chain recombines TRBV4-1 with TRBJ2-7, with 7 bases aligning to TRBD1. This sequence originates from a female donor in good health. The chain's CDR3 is CASSQGSGQAYEQYF. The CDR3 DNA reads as TGCGCCAGCAGCCAAGGCTCCGGACAGGCCTACGAGCAGTACTTC.